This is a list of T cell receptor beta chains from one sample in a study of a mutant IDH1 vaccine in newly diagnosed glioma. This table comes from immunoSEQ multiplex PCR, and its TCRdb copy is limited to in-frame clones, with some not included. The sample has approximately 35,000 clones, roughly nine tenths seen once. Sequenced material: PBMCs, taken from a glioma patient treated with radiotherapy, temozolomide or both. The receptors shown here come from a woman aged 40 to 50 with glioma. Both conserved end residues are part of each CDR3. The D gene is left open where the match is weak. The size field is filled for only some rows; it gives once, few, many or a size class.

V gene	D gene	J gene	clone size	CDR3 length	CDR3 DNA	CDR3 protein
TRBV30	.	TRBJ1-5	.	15	TGTGCCTGCTCCCTTGGGACCCTAAGCAATCAGCCCCAGCATTTT	CACSLGTLSNQPQHF
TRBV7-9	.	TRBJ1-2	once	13	TGTGCCAGCAGCTTAGGGCCGGTCTATGGCTACACCTTC	CASSLGPVYGYTF
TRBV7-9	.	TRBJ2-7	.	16	TGTGCCAGCAGCTTAGATAAGGGCCAGGCGTACTACGAGCAGTACTTC	CASSLDKGQAYYEQYF
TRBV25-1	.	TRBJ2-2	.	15	TGTGCCAGCAGTGAAGTGACAGGGAACACCGGGGAGCTGTTTTTT	CASSEVTGNTGELFF
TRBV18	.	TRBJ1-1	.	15	TGTGCCAGCTCACTGGATCTACAGGGGAACACTGAAGCTTTCTTT	CASSLDLQGNTEAFF
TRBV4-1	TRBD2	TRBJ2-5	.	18	TGCGCCAGCAGCCAAGGAGGGGTAAGCGGGGGGGCCGGAGAGACCCAGTACTTC	CASSQGGVSGGAGETQYF
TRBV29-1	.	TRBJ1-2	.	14	TGCAGCGTAAGGCAGGGACAAGCTAACTATGGCTACACCTTC	CSVRQGQANYGYTF
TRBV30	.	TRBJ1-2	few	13	TGTGCCTGGGAGACAGAGGCTACTAGGGGCTACACCTTC	CAWETEATRGYTF
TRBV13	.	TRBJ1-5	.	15	TGTGCCAGCAGCTTAGGCCGGGGAGGGACTCAGCCCCAGCATTTT	CASSLGRGGTQPQHF
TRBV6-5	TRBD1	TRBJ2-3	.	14	TGTGCCAGCAGTAGGGCCACAGGGGGAGATACGCAGTATTTT	CASSRATGGDTQYF
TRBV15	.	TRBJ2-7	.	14	TGTGCCACCAGCTCGACGACACCCGGGGACGAGCAGTACTTC	CATSSTTPGDEQYF
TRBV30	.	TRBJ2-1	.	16	TGTGCCTGGAGTGTACTATTCAAGCCGGGCTACAATGAGCAGTTCTTC	CAWSVLFKPGYNEQFF
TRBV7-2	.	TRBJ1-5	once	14	TGTGCCAGCAGCTTAGGGATCAGCAATCAGCCCCAGCATTTT	CASSLGISNQPQHF
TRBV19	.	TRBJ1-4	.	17	TGTGCCAGTACCCCGCATCTGGGCCTTACAACTAATGAAAAACTGTTTTTT	CASTPHLGLTTNEKLFF
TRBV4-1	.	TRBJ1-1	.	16	TGCGCCAGCAGCCAAGACTTCGCCTTTGGGAACACTGAAGCTTTCTTT	CASSQDFAFGNTEAFF
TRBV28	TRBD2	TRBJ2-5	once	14	TGTGCCAGCAGTTGGGACTACCGCCGCGAGACCCAGTACTTC	CASSWDYRRETQYF
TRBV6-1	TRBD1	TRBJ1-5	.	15	TGTGCCAGCAGTGAAGCGGGGACAGGCAATCAGCCCCAGCATTTT	CASSEAGTGNQPQHF
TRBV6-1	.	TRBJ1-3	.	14	TGTGCCAGCGAGGCAGATGCAACTGGAAACACCATATATTTT	CASEADATGNTIYF
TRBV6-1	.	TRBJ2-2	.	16	TGTGCCAGCAGTGAAGAGGCAGGGTCGAACACCGGGGAGCTGTTTTTT	CASSEEAGSNTGELFF
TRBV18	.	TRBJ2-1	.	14	TGTGCCAGCTCACTTGCCGGGAACTACAATGAGCAGTTCTTC	CASSLAGNYNEQFF
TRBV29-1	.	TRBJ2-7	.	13	TGCAGCGTTGCCGCGCCGAGCATCGACGAGCAGTACTTC	CSVAAPSIDEQYF
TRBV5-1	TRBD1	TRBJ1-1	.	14	TGCGCCAGCAGCTTGGAGACAGGGGTGACTGAAGCTTTCTTT	CASSLETGVTEAFF
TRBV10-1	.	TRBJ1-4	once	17	TGCGCCAGCAGTGAGTCGGGGTTGCAGGCAACTAATGAAAAACTGTTTTTT	CASSESGLQATNEKLFF
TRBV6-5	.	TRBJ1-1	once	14	TGTGCCAGCGGCCAGGACAGCATGAACACTGAAGCTTTCTTT	CASGQDSMNTEAFF
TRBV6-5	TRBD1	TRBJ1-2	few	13	TGTGCCAGCACTGCAGGACAGGGCTGGGGCTACACCTTC	CASTAGQGWGYTF
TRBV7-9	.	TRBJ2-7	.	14	TGTGCCAGCAGCTTCGGACAGCCCGCAGTCGAGCAGTACTTC	CASSFGQPAVEQYF
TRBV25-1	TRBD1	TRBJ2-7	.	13	TGTGCCAGCACGGGACAGGGAGGGCGGGGGCAGTACTTC	CASTGQGGRGQYF
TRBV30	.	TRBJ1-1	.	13	TGTGCCTGGAGACGGATGGGCGGCACTGAAGCTTTCTTT	CAWRRMGGTEAFF
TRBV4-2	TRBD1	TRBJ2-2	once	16	TGTGCCAGCAGCCAAGAAGACAGGGGTGGCACCGGGGAGCTGTTTTTT	CASSQEDRGGTGELFF